This entry concerns a single T cell receptor beta chain. The second PCR ran roughly 6 to 11 cycles with a sample-barcoded 5' primer and J-beta primers. TCRdb reprocessed the 5' RACE reads with MiXCR, giving one entry per CDR3 protein. Here the sample spans fewer than 1,200,000 distinct CDR3 sequences, 20% to 25% being singletons. The data belong to a study of blood T cells in healthy people across ages. J lost 4 bases, V lost 3 bases, and 9 bases had no gene match. Germline loops: CDR1 MGHDK, CDR2 SYGVNS. The CDR3 length is 16 residues. The same data also contributed to another study, on T cells of mothers and their children.

Source material: blood. The clonotype comes from a girl aged 2 to 9 in good health. The chain has TRBV25-1 and TRBJ2-7; 10 positions match TRBD2. The CDR3, as DNA: TGTGCCAGCAGTGATCCTACTAGCGGGAACAAGTACGAGCAGTACTTC. Amino acids: CASSDPTSGNKYEQYF.